These 13 T cell receptor beta chains share one sample of origin, sequenced in a study of OX40 agonist ivuxolimab in advanced cancers. The protocol was immunoSEQ multiplex PCR, while the TCRdb copy is restricted to in-frame clones and leaves out a portion. The sample yields 80,000 to 85,000 clones, 86% seen once. The material was CD4+ or CD8+ T cells sorted from blood, obtained in a trial of the OX40 agonist ivuxolimab. These receptors were taken from an adult with an advanced solid tumor such as melanoma, head and neck, liver or kidney cancer.

The chain links TRBV11-2 to TRBJ2-3, with 7 bases matching TRBD1. Germline CDR1 SGHAT, CDR2 FQNNGV. V gave up 4 bases and J gave up 1 base; unmatched junction bases: 5. The CDR3 spans 15 residues. CDR3 sequence reads: CASSSYRGRTDTQYF. The CDR3 DNA is TGTGCCAGCAGCTCCTACAGGGGCCGCACAGATACGCAGTATTTT.

The chain combines TRBV11-2 with TRBJ1-6; D not certain. V lost 1 base to trimming and J lost 6 bases, with 7 bases between them. The CDR3 is 14 amino acids. Per germline, CDR1 SGHAT and CDR2 FQNNGV. The CDR3 spells CASSLVGTNSPLHF. In nucleotides, the CDR3 is TGTGCCAGCAGCTTAGTGGGCACTAATTCACCCCTCCACTTT. The entire variable domain, with the rest obtained from reference TRBV11-2 and TRBJ1-6, is as follows: EAGVAQSPRYKIIEKRQSVAFWCNPISGHATLYWYQQILGQGPKLLIQFQNNGVVDDSQLPKDRFSAERLKGVDSTLKIQPAKLEDSAVYLCASSLVGTNSPLHFGNGTRLTVT.

Only one count was recorded for this clone. The V gene is TRBV6-6, the J gene TRBJ2-1; a possible D gene is TRBD2 (5 bases). V lost 0 bases and J lost 6, with 12 bases in between. There are 15 residues in the CDR3. From germline, CDR1 is MNHNY and CDR2 SVGAGI (reference sequence). The CDR3 region is CASSYSRVGSNEQFF. The CDR3 DNA sequence: TGTGCCAGCAGTTACTCGAGGGTAGGGAGCAATGAGCAGTTCTTC.

The rearrangement links TRBV20-1 to TRBJ2-3; D unresolved. The CDR3 covers 9 residues. V shed 8 bases and J shed 6 bases, with 6 bases lying between them. CDR1 and CDR2 from the germline V gene are DFQATT and SNEGSKA (reference sequence). The CDR3 coding sequence is TGCAGTCCTGGGGATACGCAGTATTTT. Translating it yields CSPGDTQYF.

This chain uses TRBV18 with TRBJ2-2; tentatively, D is TRBD2 (6 bases). Trimming cost V 6 bases and J 4 bases, with 9 bases left between them. From germline, CDR1 is KGHSH and CDR2 LQKENI. The CDR3 covers 13 residues. The CDR3 protein is CASSPRGTGELFF. In nucleotides, the CDR3 is TGTGCCAGCTCCCCGCGGGGCACCGGGGAGCTGTTTTTT. The full variable domain, in which reference TRBV18 and TRBJ2-2 provide the parts outside the CDR3, is NAGVMQNPRHLVRRRGQEARLRCSPMKGHSHVYWYRQLPEEGLKFMVYLQKENIIDESGMPKERFSAEFPKEGPSILRIQQVVRGDSAAYFCASSPRGTGELFFGEGSRLTVL.

This sequence joins TRBV5-1 and TRBJ2-1; 13 nucleotides line up with TRBD2. The trim removed 4 bases at V and 1 base at J, leaving 11 bases unmatched. CDR3 length: 19 amino acids. Germline CDR1 is SGHRS and CDR2 is YFSETQ. The CDR3 nucleotides are TGCGCCAGCAGCCCCCGACTAGCGGGGGGAGTTAAGTCCTACAATGAGCAGTTCTTC. It codes for CASSPRLAGGVKSYNEQFF.

About this clone itself: Additional DNA sequences in this sample encode the identical CDR3. The chain employs TRBV19 and TRBJ1-1; D uncertain. V gave up 3 bases and J gave up 1 base, with 6 bases separating them. This CDR3 spans 13 amino acids. CDR1 is LNHDA, CDR2 SQIVND, per germline (reference sequence). CDR3 residues: CASSIGRNTEAFF. DNA of the CDR3: TGTGCCAGTAGTATTGGTAGGAACACTGAAGCTTTCTTT.

This chain joins TRBV7-2 and TRBJ1-1; D ambiguous. Looked up from germline, CDR1 is SGHTA and CDR2 is FQGNSA. The length of the CDR3 is 13 residues. The V end was cut by 0 bases, the J end by 5 bases, with 7 bases between. The CDR3, as DNA: TGTGCCAGCAGCTTAGCCCCGAAAACTGAAGCTTTCTTT. This gives the protein CASSLAPKTEAFF.

This chain uses TRBV7-2 with TRBJ2-7; no reliable D call. From germline, CDR1 is SGHTA and CDR2 FQGNSA. V was trimmed by 1 base and J by 2 bases, leaving 12 bases between them. The CDR3 contains 15 residues. CDR3: CASSLEKSPTYEQYF. The CDR3 DNA sequence: TGTGCCAGCAGCTTAGAGAAGAGCCCGACCTACGAGCAGTACTTC. Using reference TRBV7-2 and TRBJ2-7 for the parts outside the CDR3, the full variable domain is GAGVSQSPSNKVTEKGKDVELRCDPISGHTALYWYRQSLGQGLEFLIYFQGNSAPDKSGLPSDRFSAERTGGSVSTLTIQRTQQEDSAVYLCASSLEKSPTYEQYFGPGTRLTVT.

This clone was observed a single time. The chain recombines TRBV5-1 with TRBJ1-1; D is unclear. The CDR3 loop spans 14 amino acids. Trimming removed 4 bases at V and 5 bases at J, with 15 bases between. Germline V gene lookup returns CDR1 SGHRS and CDR2 YFSETQ. CDR3 bases: TGCGCCAGCAGCCCCGCGTTTGATGGTACTGAAGCTTTCTTT. Translating it yields CASSPAFDGTEAFF.

The chain employs TRBV11-3 and TRBJ1-6; D unclear. V lost 4 bases and J 9 bases, leaving 13 bases between the germline ends. From germline, CDR1 is SGHNT and CDR2 YENEEA. There are 14 residues in the CDR3. CDR3 amino acids: CASSSGRIGSPLHF. In DNA, the CDR3 is TGTGCCAGCAGCTCAGGACGTATTGGTTCACCCCTCCACTTT.

This clone was counted only a few times. The gene calls are TRBV6-5 and TRBJ2-2, with 8 bases that match TRBD1. The CDR3 has 13 amino acids. The V segment lost 9 bases and the J segment 4 bases; nucleotides outside the gene matches: 4. CDR1 and CDR2 (germline): MNHEY, SVGAGI. The CDR3 here is CARDRDVTGELFF. CDR3 nucleotide sequence: TGTGCCAGGGACAGGGACGTCACCGGGGAGCTGTTTTTT.

The V gene is TRBV4-1, the J gene TRBJ2-7, with TRBD2 matching 13 bases. CDR1 and CDR2 from the germline V gene are MGHRA and YSYEKL. Trimming cost V 4 bases and J 0 bases; bases outside gene matches: 18. The CDR3 is made up of 21 amino acids. CDR3 amino acids: CASSLIQTTSGRFGSSYEQYF. CDR3 in DNA: TGCGCCAGCAGCCTAATTCAGACGACTAGCGGGAGGTTCGGAAGCTCCTACGAGCAGTACTTC.